Listed below are T cell receptor beta chains from one sample, sequenced in a study of cytomegalovirus exposure and HLA in healthy donors. Sequencing used immunoSEQ multiplex PCR; TCRdb keeps in-frame clones, though not all of them. The sample contains 150,000 to 200,000 clones, roughly 87% of which appear only once. Sequencing used PBMCs. The receptors were gathered from a man between 40 and 49 years old in good health and CMV-seronegative. The CDR3 runs from the conserved cysteine through the conserved F or W. The order of the fields is V gene, D gene, clone size, J gene, CDR3 protein, CDR3 DNA. The D gene is left open where the match is weak. Size is stated for part of the rows, as once, few or many counts, or as a class when the clone is expanded.

v_call: TRBV28; d_call: -; clone_size: few; j_call: TRBJ1-5; cdr3_aa: CASSQTLPVQPQHF; cdr3_nt: TGTGCCAGCAGTCAAACGCTCCCGGTCCAGCCCCAGCATTTT
v_call: TRBV19; d_call: TRBD1; clone_size: -; j_call: TRBJ1-2; cdr3_aa: CASSIGTGGYGYTF; cdr3_nt: TGTGCCAGTAGTATTGGTACAGGGGGCTACGGCTACACCTTC
v_call: TRBV15; d_call: -; clone_size: -; j_call: TRBJ1-2; cdr3_aa: CATSSAGYGYPF; cdr3_nt: TGTGCCACCAGCAGCGCCGGGTATGGCTACCCCTTC
v_call: TRBV28; d_call: TRBD1; clone_size: -; j_call: TRBJ1-2; cdr3_aa: CASRLPGQGTGGYTF; cdr3_nt: TGTGCCAGCAGGCTACCGGGACAGGGGACGGGCGGCTACACCTTC
v_call: TRBV2; d_call: TRBD1; clone_size: -; j_call: TRBJ1-5; cdr3_aa: CAGWTGLVNQPQHF; cdr3_nt: TGTGCCGGTTGGACAGGGCTGGTCAATCAGCCCCAGCATTTT
v_call: TRBV19; d_call: TRBD1; clone_size: few; j_call: TRBJ1-2; cdr3_aa: CASSTGTANYGYTF; cdr3_nt: TGTGCCAGTAGTACGGGGACAGCTAACTATGGCTACACCTTC
v_call: TRBV7-8; d_call: TRBD1; clone_size: -; j_call: TRBJ1-2; cdr3_aa: CASSLARGNYGYTF; cdr3_nt: TGTGCCAGCAGCTTAGCCAGGGGGAACTATGGCTACACCTTC
v_call: TRBV10-3; d_call: TRBD2; clone_size: -; j_call: TRBJ2-3; cdr3_aa: CAITRGTASTDTQYF; cdr3_nt: TGTGCCATCACGCGGGGGACTGCTAGCACAGATACGCAGTATTTT
v_call: TRBV27; d_call: TRBD2; clone_size: -; j_call: TRBJ2-5; cdr3_aa: CASSLSGGAWETQYF; cdr3_nt: TGTGCCAGCAGTTTGAGCGGGGGGGCATGGGAGACCCAGTACTTC
v_call: TRBV5-6; d_call: TRBD2; clone_size: -; j_call: TRBJ2-3; cdr3_aa: CASSFFSGGDTQYF; cdr3_nt: TGTGCCAGCAGCTTTTTTAGCGGGGGGGACACGCAGTATTTT
v_call: TRBV6-5; d_call: -; clone_size: once; j_call: TRBJ2-2; cdr3_aa: CASSLIAGELFF; cdr3_nt: TGTGCCAGCAGTTTAATTGCCGGGGAGCTGTTTTTT
v_call: TRBV5-1; d_call: TRBD1; clone_size: -; j_call: TRBJ1-2; cdr3_aa: CASSHTGGVYGYTF; cdr3_nt: TGCGCCAGCAGCCACACAGGGGGCGTTTATGGCTACACCTTC
v_call: TRBV28; d_call: TRBD1; clone_size: -; j_call: TRBJ2-5; cdr3_aa: CASSLGRGYQETQYF; cdr3_nt: TGTGCCAGCAGTTTGGGCAGGGGGTACCAAGAGACCCAGTACTTC
v_call: TRBV27; d_call: TRBD2; clone_size: -; j_call: TRBJ2-1; cdr3_aa: CASSQRGLAETRTYNEQFF; cdr3_nt: TGTGCCAGCAGTCAAAGGGGACTAGCGGAGACCCGAACCTACAATGAGCAGTTCTTC
v_call: TRBV7-2; d_call: -; clone_size: -; j_call: TRBJ2-7; cdr3_aa: CASSLVPAGPYEQYF; cdr3_nt: TGTGCCAGCAGCTTAGTTCCAGCGGGTCCCTACGAGCAGTACTTC
v_call: TRBV6-6; d_call: -; clone_size: -; j_call: TRBJ2-3; cdr3_aa: CASTTGGRGTDTQYF; cdr3_nt: TGTGCCAGCACCACTGGAGGACGGGGCACAGATACGCAGTATTTT
v_call: TRBV5-4; d_call: -; clone_size: -; j_call: TRBJ1-1; cdr3_aa: CASSVNTEAFF; cdr3_nt: TGTGCCAGCAGCGTAAACACTGAAGCTTTCTTT
v_call: TRBV19; d_call: TRBD2; clone_size: few; j_call: TRBJ2-1; cdr3_aa: CASSMKRGVSYNEQFF; cdr3_nt: TGTGCCAGTAGTATGAAGCGGGGGGTCTCCTACAATGAGCAGTTCTTC
v_call: TRBV18; d_call: TRBD2; clone_size: once; j_call: TRBJ2-3; cdr3_aa: CASSLRLADTDTQYF; cdr3_nt: TGTGCCAGCTCTCTCCGACTAGCGGACACAGATACGCAGTATTTT
v_call: TRBV5-1; d_call: TRBD2; clone_size: -; j_call: TRBJ2-3; cdr3_aa: CASSIGTSGTTDTQYF; cdr3_nt: TGCGCCAGCAGCATCGGGACTAGCGGAACCACAGATACGCAGTATTTT
v_call: TRBV5-1; d_call: -; clone_size: -; j_call: TRBJ2-2; cdr3_aa: CASSLGQFGGELFF; cdr3_nt: TGCGCCAGCAGCTTGGGACAGTTCGGGGGGGAGCTGTTTTTT
v_call: TRBV11-3; d_call: TRBD1; clone_size: -; j_call: TRBJ2-4; cdr3_aa: CASSLERQGRGNIQYF; cdr3_nt: TGTGCCAGCAGCTTAGAGAGACAGGGGCGCGGAAACATTCAGTACTTC
v_call: TRBV5-6; d_call: -; clone_size: -; j_call: TRBJ2-3; cdr3_aa: CASSPDLAGLSDTQYF; cdr3_nt: TGTGCCAGCAGCCCGGATTTGGCAGGGTTGTCAGATACGCAGTATTTT
v_call: TRBV7-2; d_call: -; clone_size: -; j_call: TRBJ1-2; cdr3_aa: CASSPPDRVGGYTF; cdr3_nt: TGTGCCAGCAGCCCCCCCGACAGAGTCGGTGGCTACACCTTC
v_call: TRBV28; d_call: -; clone_size: -; j_call: TRBJ2-2; cdr3_aa: CASGMAGIPGELFF; cdr3_nt: TGTGCCAGCGGTATGGCGGGGATTCCCGGGGAGCTGTTTTTT
v_call: TRBV19; d_call: TRBD2; clone_size: -; j_call: TRBJ2-3; cdr3_aa: CASSIDRTSFITQYF; cdr3_nt: TGTGCCAGTAGTATAGACAGGACTAGCTTCATTACGCAGTATTTT
v_call: TRBV25-1; d_call: -; clone_size: -; j_call: TRBJ2-4; cdr3_aa: CASSGSPRAGAYF; cdr3_nt: TGTGCCAGCAGTGGATCCCCGCGGGCAGGGGCGTACTTC
v_call: TRBV5-6; d_call: -; clone_size: once; j_call: TRBJ2-3; cdr3_aa: CASSFDWNTDTQYF; cdr3_nt: TGTGCCAGCAGCTTCGACTGGAACACAGATACGCAGTATTTT
v_call: TRBV7-9; d_call: TRBD2; clone_size: -; j_call: TRBJ2-3; cdr3_aa: CASSLVGLAPDTQYF; cdr3_nt: TGTGCCAGCAGCTTAGTGGGACTAGCCCCAGATACGCAGTATTTT
v_call: TRBV10-3; d_call: TRBD1; clone_size: -; j_call: TRBJ2-5; cdr3_aa: CAISTGTGYEETQYF; cdr3_nt: TGTGCCATCAGCACCGGGACAGGCTACGAAGAGACCCAGTACTTC
v_call: TRBV28; d_call: TRBD1; clone_size: -; j_call: TRBJ1-6; cdr3_aa: CASSSYPPPDRGVSPLHF; cdr3_nt: TGTGCCAGCAGTTCTTATCCCCCACCGGACAGGGGGGTCTCACCCCTCCACTTT
v_call: TRBV7-3; d_call: TRBD2; clone_size: -; j_call: TRBJ2-2; cdr3_aa: CASSGLAGANTGELFF; cdr3_nt: TGTGCCAGCAGCGGACTAGCGGGAGCGAACACCGGGGAGCTGTTTTTT
v_call: TRBV15; d_call: -; clone_size: -; j_call: TRBJ2-1; cdr3_aa: CATSREITGRAADNEQFF; cdr3_nt: TGTGCCACCAGCAGAGAGATAACCGGGCGGGCGGCTGACAATGAGCAGTTCTTC
v_call: TRBV27; d_call: TRBD2; clone_size: -; j_call: TRBJ2-2; cdr3_aa: CASSSPSSGRATGELFF; cdr3_nt: TGTGCCAGCAGTTCCCCCTCTAGCGGGAGGGCCACCGGGGAGCTGTTTTTT
v_call: TRBV9; d_call: TRBD2; clone_size: few; j_call: TRBJ2-7; cdr3_aa: CASSATSGASLGQYF; cdr3_nt: TGTGCCAGCAGCGCAACTAGCGGGGCCTCCCTGGGGCAGTACTTC
v_call: TRBV19; d_call: -; clone_size: -; j_call: TRBJ1-2; cdr3_aa: CASVGPPDYGYTF; cdr3_nt: TGTGCCAGTGTGGGGCCCCCTGACTATGGCTACACCTTC
v_call: TRBV19; d_call: -; clone_size: -; j_call: TRBJ1-5; cdr3_aa: CASSAETVTQHF; cdr3_nt: TGTGCCAGTAGTGCGGAGACTGTGACCCAGCATTTT
v_call: TRBV28; d_call: -; clone_size: -; j_call: TRBJ1-2; cdr3_aa: CASSPQGGRVRYGYTF; cdr3_nt: TGTGCCAGCAGTCCCCAGGGTGGCAGGGTGAGGTATGGCTACACCTTC
v_call: TRBV19; d_call: -; clone_size: -; j_call: TRBJ1-1; cdr3_aa: CASSSPPAGRGAEAFF; cdr3_nt: TGTGCCAGTAGTTCCCCCCCCGCAGGGAGGGGAGCTGAAGCTTTCTTT
v_call: TRBV29-1; d_call: -; clone_size: -; j_call: TRBJ2-3; cdr3_aa: CSASPTDTQYF; cdr3_nt: TGCAGCGCCTCCCCCACAGATACGCAGTATTTT